These 9 T cell receptor beta chains came from one sample sequenced in a study of T cell changes during pregnancy in multiple sclerosis. Sequencing was performed with immunoSEQ multiplex PCR; in TCRdb, only in-frame clones are kept and a portion is missing. The sample yields about 70,000 clones, roughly nine tenths seen once. Sample: peripheral blood, taken in the second trimester of pregnancy. These receptors were collected from a female donor in good health, enrolled as a control in a pregnancy study.

The V call is TRBV7-9, the J call TRBJ1-1; D is unclear. The CDR3 loop spans 14 amino acids. Trimming took off 7 bases at V and 0 bases at J, with 12 bases between the two ends. In germline, CDR1 is SEHNR, CDR2 FQNEAQ (reference sequence). This chain's CDR3 is CASTPVAVNTEAFF. CDR3 nucleotide sequence: TGTGCCAGCACCCCGGTAGCAGTGAACACTGAAGCTTTCTTT.

This clone was recorded a few times. The V gene is TRBV7-9, the J gene TRBJ1-1, with 7 bases identical to TRBD1. The V segment lost 0 bases and the J segment 2 bases; nucleotides outside the gene matches: 3. The CDR3 runs to 15 residues. From germline, CDR1 is SEHNR and CDR2 FQNEAQ (reference sequence). CDR3 DNA sequence: TGTGCCAGCAGCTTAGCAGGGGGCCTCAACACTGAAGCTTTCTTT. Protein product: CASSLAGGLNTEAFF. Supplemented by reference TRBV7-9 and TRBJ1-1, the full variable domain reads DTGVSQNPRHKITKRGQNVTFRCDPISEHNRLYWYRQTLGQGPEFLTYFQNEAQLEKSRLLSDRFSAERPKGSFSTLEIQRTEQGDSAMYLCASSLAGGLNTEAFFGQGTRLTVV.

The rearrangement joins TRBV7-9 to TRBJ1-1; D is uncertain. This CDR3 comprises 12 residues. Germline V gene sequence: CDR1 SEHNR, CDR2 FQNEAQ (reference sequence). V was cut by 4 bases and J by 5 bases, with 8 bases left in between. For the CDR3, the DNA is TGTGCCAGCAGCTACAGAAGGACTGAAGCTTTCTTT. Its translation is CASSYRRTEAFF.

The sample holds one count of this clone. The V and J genes are TRBV5-1 and TRBJ2-1, with D unclear. Germline loops: CDR1 SGHRS, CDR2 YFSETQ. The CDR3 length is 14 residues. V was cut by 4 bases and J by 3 bases, with 11 bases left in between. The CDR3 spells CASSPDSYYNEQFF. The CDR3 bases are TGCGCCAGCAGCCCCGACTCCTACTACAATGAGCAGTTCTTC.

This clone appeared once. J is TRBJ2-1 and V is TRBV6-6; 7 bases are shared with TRBD2. The CDR3 is made up of 16 amino acids. CDR1 and CDR2 from the germline V gene are MNHNY and SVGAGI (reference sequence). The J segment lost 0 bases and the V segment lost 6 bases, leaving 8 bases of the junction unmatched. The DNA of the CDR3 is TGTGCCAGCAGCCCCAGCGGGGCGAGCTCCTACAATGAGCAGTTCTTC. It encodes CASSPSGASSYNEQFF.

This chain links TRBV28 with TRBJ1-4; 7 bases agree with TRBD1. The CDR3 length is 18 residues. CDR1 MDHEN and CDR2 SYDVKM come from the germline V gene. J lost 2 bases, V lost 5 bases, and 14 bases had no gene match. Here the CDR3 DNA reads TGTGCCAGCAGTCCCTGGACAGGACTCGGATCGACTAATGAAAAACTGTTTTTT. Its protein is CASSPWTGLGSTNEKLFF.

This chain links TRBV13 with TRBJ1-1; maybe TRBD1 (6 bases). The V end was cut by 3 bases, the J end by 2 bases, with 10 bases between. Germline values: CDR1 PRHDT, CDR2 FYEKMQ (reference sequence). CDR3 length: 14 residues. The CDR3 region has the DNA TGTGCCAGCAGCTTCCGGACAGCAAACACTGAAGCTTTCTTT. This sequence encodes CASSFRTANTEAFF. The full variable domain, rest sourced from reference TRBV13 and TRBJ1-1, is AAGVIQSPRHLIKEKRETATLKCYPIPRHDTVYWYQQGPGQDPQFLISFYEKMQSDKGSIPDRFSAQQFSDYHSELNMSSLELGDSALYFCASSFRTANTEAFFGQGTRLTVV.

The chain combines TRBV28 with TRBJ2-2; 8 bases line up with TRBD1. This CDR3 is built from 14 residues. Germline V gives CDR1 MDHEN, CDR2 SYDVKM. V gave up 9 bases and J gave up 6 bases; unmatched junction bases: 9. The DNA for the CDR3 is TGTGCCAGTGCTCAGGGGGCGCGGTCCGGGGAGCTGTTTTTT. Amino acid sequence: CASAQGARSGELFF.

The chain couples TRBV27 to TRBJ1-2; 7 positions agree with TRBD1. J lost 4 bases, V lost 2 bases, and 4 bases had no gene match. Germline assignment: CDR1 MNHEY and CDR2 SMNVEV (reference sequence). The CDR3 runs to 14 residues. The CDR3 reads CASSLLGQPYGYTF. The CDR3 coding sequence is TGTGCCAGCAGTTTACTGGGACAGCCCTATGGCTACACCTTC.